This TCR beta chain is from a study of cytomegalovirus exposure and HLA in healthy donors listed by TCRdb under 2017. In terms of the full investigation: An earlier analysis of approximately 600 of the donors reported roughly 270 Gb of sequence data and some 120 million unique TCR beta sequences from some 180 million T cells. About 280 gigabases of sequencing data and around 80 million unique TCR sequences made up an early release that covered about 640 HLA-typed donors. Of the roughly 400 genotyped donors, roughly 85% fell in the genetic ancestry cluster associated with self-reported Caucasian donors. The aim of the study was to test whether cataloging public T cell receptors could identify signatures of past pathogen exposure. Using immunosequencing, the study profiled T cell repertoires from fewer than 850 subjects and related those repertoires to cytomegalovirus serostatus. A separate validation cohort of some 130 different subjects was used in addition to the roughly 640-subject first cohort. The study combined high-throughput TCR immunosequencing, statistical association of individual TCRs with disease status, and machine learning to predict cytomegalovirus infection status. A later analysis re-examined previously published TCR beta repertoires from more than 550 donors and added high-resolution HLA genotyping to investigate patterns of TCR occurrence. Rather than drawing on any new phenotypic data, the later analysis identified candidate immune exposures from TCR beta sequences and the way those sequences occurred across donors. An earlier analysis of 587 of the donors applied high-throughput TCR beta sequencing to assess whether each TCR beta V gene segment acted as functional or pseudogenic. Donor age, sex, ethnicity and CMV serostatus were collected together with the repertoire data. A later genetic analysis took genome-wide SNP genotypes for about 55% of the roughly 700 donors and used that subset as a discovery cohort. All discovery cohort repertoires had been generated using a single sequencing platform. Class I and class II HLA loci were covered by the typing at four-digit resolution. Typing coverage differed by locus: A, B, C, DRB1 and DQB1 were typed in about 620-630 donors, DQA1 in 522, DPA1 in some 600, and DPB1 in 400 to 490. Because of strong linkage in the cohort, roughly five DR-DQ haplotypes were treated as single units for association and clustering. On average, over 200,000 unique TCR beta nucleotide sequences were sequenced per donor among about 400 genotyped donors of the cohort, with around 19% of those sequences being non-productive. Overall study outcomes, separate from this receptor: A group of highly shared sequence variants was considered likely to be a technical artifact of the sequencing pipeline. A total of fewer than 200 TCR beta chains were listed by the study as associated with cytomegalovirus. In a later analysis, HLA-associated TCR beta chains showed more clonal expansion and lower generation probabilities than non-associated chains that were equally common. Most TCR sequences were seen in very few donors, while some public TCRs were found in many individuals. According to a later analysis, parvovirus B19, influenza, CMV and Epstein-Barr virus appeared linked to several top co-occurrence clusters. In an earlier analysis of some 500 of the donors, most TCR beta V segments were observed in productive rearrangements about 87% or about 30% of the time, broadly matching IMGT annotations. Correlated functional status among segregating V segments might reflect linkage disequilibrium, but an unknown experimental factor could not be ruled out. Three of the identified cytomegalovirus-associated TCR beta chains were confirmed in vitro to be specific for cytomegalovirus antigens. Strong co-occurrence of HLA alleles, especially DR and DQ, made assigning TCR associations to individual alleles difficult. The earlier analysis of 587 of the donors excluded 15 to 20 rarely observed V segments, including chromosome 9 orphons, because counts were too low. In a later analysis, about 16,000 TCR beta sequences were associated with specific HLA alleles at a false discovery rate of 0.05. Immune exposure information for the cohort was limited to CMV serostatus. In a later analysis, the rate of TCR association differed among HLA loci, with DRB1 alleles having the most associated TCRs and HLA-C alleles having the fewest. In both the original and validation cohorts, the classifier was reported to diagnose cytomegalovirus status with high specificity and sensitivity. Because some donors lacked HLA typing at each locus, the association tests relied only on the typed subset. The 87-base-pair reads could not distinguish some IMGT-functional V segments, including TRBV6-2 and TRBV6-3, so those segments were excluded. Roughly uniform sequencing depth across donors was assumed in presence/absence analyses, although this assumption may not hold. According to a later analysis, most CMV-associated TCR beta chains appeared to be HLA-restricted, and the HLA associations seemed to be driven largely by CMV exposure. The authors suggested that the approach could potentially be extended to other disease states and immunological phenotypes. V-gene and J-gene trimming of TCR beta chains was associated with a missense DCLRE1C variant in a later genetic analysis, and the association was replicated in an independent cohort. The cohort was sequenced for TCR beta chains only, and without alpha or paired-chain data the features that could be detected were limited. According to a later genetic analysis, donors in an Asian-associated ancestry cluster had fewer N-insertions in productive TCRs than the approximately 670-donor mean. A further reported finding was that TCR beta sequences accurately predicted the HLA-A and HLA-B alleles for most subjects in the first cohort.

Looking up the germline V gene yields CDR1 MGHRA and CDR2 YSYEKL. The CDR3 holds 15 amino acids from the cysteine to the phenylalanine. The sequence is cut down to CDR3 DNA, 45 bases in frame from base 1. For this chain, trimming is 1 base at the V end and 7 bases at the J end, and the number of junction bases without a gene match is 8. About this clone: The antigen this receptor binds is unknown. The record has no base qualities; no much larger clone is one base away.

The cohort consisted of 600 to 750 healthy bone marrow donors. At the time of sampling, every cohort member was nominally healthy, though immune exposures that went unrecorded were likely present. The donor tested CMV seropositive and was one of the 289 seropositive cohort members. A peripheral blood sample was collected from each donor, and TCR beta sequencing was performed on peripheral blood mononuclear cells. The Qiagen DNeasy Blood Extraction Kit was used to extract genomic DNA from the blood cell samples. The library was generated by the immunoSEQ multiplex PCR assay. A mixture of 60 forward primers for TCR Vbeta segments and 13 reverse primers for TCR Jbeta segments was used in the multiplex PCR. A multiplex PCR assay on genomic DNA amplified the CDR3 region of rearranged TCR beta genes. The amplified TCR beta libraries were sequenced on the Illumina HiSeq System as 87-base-pair reads. The study's processing was this. Across the 500 to 750 repertoires, a later analysis counted 80 million or so unique TCR beta chains, roughly 11 million of which were shared by at least two donors. Raw reads were error-corrected and collapsed into unique sequences with a nearest-neighbor algorithm that merged closely related sequences to remove PCR and sequencing errors. V, D and J gene segments were assigned by aligning CDR3 sequences to IMGT reference sequences. Each retained sequence needed at least a six-nucleotide match to both a V gene segment and a J gene segment. A rearrangement was called productive if the CDR3 had no stop codons and remained in frame with V and J, and every other rearrangement was called non-productive. Following IMGT convention, CDR3 was defined as the stretch from the second conserved V-encoded cysteine up to the conserved J-encoded phenylalanine. In an earlier analysis of around 600 of the donors, sequences lacking an unambiguous match to a single V gene segment were excluded. In an earlier analysis of about 590 of the donors, a V segment was called functional when productive rearrangements were above 56.7%, and segregating when the standard deviation between donors exceeded 5%. A statistical classification framework was developed to diagnose cytomegalovirus status using the catalog of TCR beta chain sequences. In a later analysis, V and J genes were assigned by comparing TCR nucleotide sequences against IMGT/GENE-DB human TR gene sequences. The TCRdist pipeline was used in a later analysis to assign CDR3 sequences and most-parsimonious VDJ recombination scenarios. In a later analysis, each TCR beta chain was defined by its CDR3 amino acid sequence together with its V-gene family, and reads without a unique V-gene family were excluded. To address suspected cross-contamination and a sequencing artifact, a later analysis removed approximately 600 highly shared, low-generation-probability nucleotide sequences. In a later analysis, a clonal expansion index was calculated for each public chain from normalized within-repertoire ranks of inferred template counts. In a later analysis, generation probabilities were computed using a VDJ recombination model fitted to out-of-frame rearrangements, and the results were checked against IGoR. A later analysis scored TCR-TCR, TCR-HLA and TCR-CMV co-occurrence with hypergeometric tests, applying a repertoire-size bias correction to TCR pairs. In a later analysis, false discovery rates were estimated by permuting HLA or CMV assignments 20 times. A later analysis grouped co-occurring TCRs with DBSCAN, adding TCRdist sequence similarity when clustering within HLA-allele-positive subsets. Co-occurrence clustering excluded repertoires with fewer than 30,000 or more than 120,000 public chains, plus five with anomalous nucleotide sharing. Sourced from immuneACCESS, this table was stored by TCRdb with only in-frame sequences that have V and J called. A share of the clones is absent; for the studies checked, an unresolved V gene accounts for under half, and the remainder has no known explanation. V and J calls plus clone size are reproduced from that table; the DNA served to infer D and trimming. This sample gives over 100,000 clones in total; 79% of them show up just once. Jointly, the top ten make up approximately 3% of the sample.

Sequencing was carried out using PBMCs. The clonotype comes from a woman aged 18-29 years in good health and CMV-seropositive. The chain is made from TRBV4-1 and TRBJ2-3; the junction holds 7 bases that match TRBD1. The nucleotide sequence reads as follows: TGCGCCAGCAGCCAAGTTCTGGACAGGCTTAATACGCAGTATTTT. This encodes CASSQVLDRLNTQYF.